The rows below give T cell receptor beta chains drawn from one sample of a study of human T cells and chemical hapten exposure. One entry per CDR3 protein results from TCRdb running MiXCR on the RACE reads. This table has approximately 370,000 distinct CDR3 sequences, about 5% appearing once. The material sequenced was whole blood, taken in connection with sensitization to the hapten diphenylcyclopropenone (DPC). Receptor source: a woman aged 18-30 years with alopecia areata. Some clones in this sample may be carry-over from other donors' samples. The CDR3 runs from the conserved cysteine through the conserved F or W. The D gene is left open where the match is weak. The listing skips clone size in some rows; elsewhere it reads once, few, many or a size class.

clone size	V gene	D gene	J gene	CDR3 protein	CDR3 DNA
few	TRBV3-1	-	TRBJ2-4	CASSPQKNIQYF	TGTGCCAGCAGCCCCCAAAAAAACATTCAGTACTTC
-	TRBV21-1	-	TRBJ1-2	CASSKGGSRYYGYTF	TGTGCCAGCAGCAAAGGGGGGTCCCGATACTATGGCTACACCTTC
few	TRBV6-6	TRBD1	TRBJ1-4	CASSYITFIRGQPEKLFF	TGTGCCAGCAGTTACATAACCTTTATACGGGGACAGCCTGAAAAACTGTTTTTT
many	TRBV7-2	-	TRBJ1-1	CASSGPNTEAFF	TGTGCCAGCAGCGGACCAAACACTGAAGCTTTCTTT
few	TRBV3-1	-	TRBJ1-3	CASSQVFGKTIYF	TGTGCCAGCAGCCAAGTATTCGGGAAGACCATATATTTT
many	TRBV7-2	TRBD2	TRBJ2-7	CASGLAGGEQYF	TGTGCCAGCGGTCTAGCGGGGGGCGAGCAGTACTTC
many	TRBV12-3/TRBV12-4	-	TRBJ2-2	CASSLAVQVTGELFF	TGTGCCAGCAGTTTAGCCGTACAGGTGACCGGGGAGCTGTTTTTT
many	TRBV2	-	TRBJ2-3	CASETDLVNTQYF	TGTGCCAGCGAAACCGACTTGGTAAATACGCAGTATTTT
few	TRBV7-8	-	TRBJ2-2	CASSLLRVANTGELFF	TGTGCCAGCAGCTTATTAAGGGTAGCGAACACCGGGGAGCTGTTTTTT
many	TRBV5-5	-	TRBJ2-3	CASSLSGAADTQYF	TGTGCCAGCAGCTTGTCGGGGGCAGCAGATACGCAGTATTTT
-	TRBV7-9	-	TRBJ2-4	CASQAQNIQYF	TGTGCCTCCCAGGCCCAAAACATTCAGTACTTC
many	TRBV6-1	TRBD1	TRBJ1-2	CASSEAAGTGAAGYTF	TGTGCCAGCAGTGAAGCCGCAGGGACAGGGGCCGCTGGCTACACCTTC
-	TRBV7-2	-	TRBJ2-3	CASSLYGVGLDTQYF	TGTGCCAGCAGCTTATATGGGGTCGGGTTGGATACGCAGTATTTT
-	TRBV24-1	-	TRBJ2-1	CATSDLGGRYNEQFF	TGTGCCACCAGTGATTTGGGGGGTAGGTACAATGAGCAGTTCTTC
many	TRBV25-1	-	TRBJ1-5	CASSRGHGDQPQHF	TGTGCCAGCAGTCGGGGACACGGAGATCAGCCCCAGCATTTT
few	TRBV4-3	TRBD1	TRBJ1-4	CASSPRQGLGEKLFF	TGCGCCAGCAGCCCGCGACAGGGCCTAGGTGAAAAACTGTTTTTT
many	TRBV28	-	TRBJ2-6	CASSSPPGQNSGANVLTF	TGTGCCAGCAGTTCTCCCCCGGGACAAAACTCTGGGGCCAACGTCCTGACTTTC
-	TRBV7-2	TRBD1	TRBJ2-1	CASSFWTGDNEQFF	TGTGCCAGCAGCTTTTGGACAGGGGACAATGAGCAGTTCTTC
many	TRBV4-3	TRBD1	TRBJ2-3	CASSQEWDRRGDTQYF	TGCGCCAGCAGCCAAGAATGGGACAGGAGGGGAGATACGCAGTATTTT
few	TRBV13	-	TRBJ2-3	CASSFPPGVGPDTQYF	TGTGCCAGCAGCTTTCCACCAGGAGTGGGGCCAGATACGCAGTATTTT
many	TRBV28	TRBD1	TRBJ1-6	CASSLFLDRSYNSPLHF	TGTGCCAGCAGTTTATTCCTGGACAGGTCCTATAATTCACCCCTCCACTTT
few	TRBV6-2/TRBV6-3	-	TRBJ1-5	CASSRDGRKGGQPQHF	TGTGCCAGCAGCCGCGACGGACGGAAGGGGGGTCAGCCCCAGCATTTT
few	TRBV11-1	TRBD1	TRBJ2-3	CASSSATGITSDTQYF	TGTGCCAGCAGCTCGGCGACAGGGATTACCTCCGATACGCAGTATTTT
few	TRBV6-1	TRBD2	TRBJ2-1	CASSRGLAGGPSSYNEQFF	TGTGCCAGCAGCCGGGGACTAGCGGGGGGCCCAAGCTCCTACAATGAGCAGTTCTTC
many	TRBV4-3	TRBD1	TRBJ1-6	CASSASPGQGGSSYNSPLHF	TGCGCCAGCAGCGCTTCACCGGGACAGGGGGGCAGCTCCTATAATTCACCCCTCCACTTT
many	TRBV2	-	TRBJ2-5	CASSDQSETQYF	TGTGCCAGCAGTGACCAGTCGGAGACCCAGTACTTC
-	TRBV6-1	-	TRBJ1-2	CASTPWVGEAYGYTF	TGTGCCAGCACCCCTTGGGTCGGGGAGGCCTATGGCTACACCTTC
many	TRBV6-5	TRBD1	TRBJ2-7	CASHSVPGTELPLQYF	TGTGCCAGCCACTCGGTCCCCGGGACAGAGCTACCCCTACAGTACTTC
-	TRBV6-5	-	TRBJ2-5	CASPAGNPTETQYF	TGTGCCAGCCCTGCGGGGAATCCCACCGAGACCCAGTACTTC
-	TRBV6-1	-	TRBJ1-2	CASTPGRAAYGYTF	TGTGCCAGCACCCCGGGGCGGGCGGCCTATGGCTACACCTTC
many	TRBV28	-	TRBJ2-2	CASSLKGGRTQAFF	TGTGCCAGCAGTCTTAAAGGGGGGAGGACCCAAGCGTTTTTT
-	TRBV28	-	TRBJ1-6	CASSPAMGSPLHF	TGTGCCAGCAGCCCCGCAATGGGTTCACCCCTCCACTTT
many	TRBV12-3/TRBV12-4	-	TRBJ1-1	CASSLGNRANTEAFF	TGTGCCAGCAGTTTAGGGAACAGGGCGAACACTGAAGCTTTCTTT
-	TRBV12-3/TRBV12-4	-	TRBJ2-3	CASSLINRDTQYF	TGTGCCAGCAGTTTAATAAACAGGGATACGCAGTATTTT
many	TRBV27	-	TRBJ1-1	CASSLGSQGTEAFF	TGTGCCAGCAGTTTAGGGTCACAGGGCACTGAAGCTTTCTTT
-	TRBV28	-	TRBJ2-6	CASTRTGANVLTF	TGTGCCAGCACCCGGACTGGGGCCAACGTCCTGACTTTC
few	TRBV11-2	TRBD1	TRBJ1-6	CASSLYNRGDYNSPLHF	TGTGCCAGCAGCTTATATAACAGGGGGGATTATAATTCACCCCTCCACTTT
many	TRBV10-2	-	TRBJ1-5	CASSLALGYNQPQHF	TGCGCCAGCTCTCTCGCGTTGGGTTACAATCAGCCCCAGCATTTT
many	TRBV12-3/TRBV12-4	-	TRBJ1-4	CASSQTEGTNEKLFF	TGTGCCAGCAGCCAAACAGAGGGTACTAATGAAAAACTGTTTTTT
many	TRBV7-6	-	TRBJ2-3	CASSLRNADTQYF	TGTGCCAGCAGCTTACGAAATGCAGATACGCAGTATTTT
-	TRBV21-1	-	TRBJ1-2	CASSKNHIKGQPRLYTF	TGTGCCAGCAGCAAAAACCACATAAAGGGACAGCCCCGCCTCTACACCTTC
many	TRBV29-1	-	TRBJ2-3	CSVLPGTGYGRDTQYF	TGCAGCGTTCTCCCCGGGACCGGGTATGGGAGAGATACGCAGTATTTT
-	TRBV6-5	-	TRBJ2-6	CASRDQGSGANVLTF	TGTGCCAGCAGAGATCAGGGATCTGGGGCCAACGTCCTGACTTTC
-	TRBV20-1	TRBD2	TRBJ2-7	CSARGLAGGNEQYF	TGCAGTGCTAGGGGATTAGCGGGGGGGAACGAGCAGTACTTC
many	TRBV3-1	-	TRBJ2-1	CASSQDPRGTYNEQFF	TGTGCCAGCAGCCAAGATCCCAGGGGAACCTACAATGAGCAGTTCTTC
many	TRBV11-1	-	TRBJ2-2	CASSIDPPGELFF	TGTGCCAGCAGTATAGACCCCCCCGGGGAGCTGTTTTTT